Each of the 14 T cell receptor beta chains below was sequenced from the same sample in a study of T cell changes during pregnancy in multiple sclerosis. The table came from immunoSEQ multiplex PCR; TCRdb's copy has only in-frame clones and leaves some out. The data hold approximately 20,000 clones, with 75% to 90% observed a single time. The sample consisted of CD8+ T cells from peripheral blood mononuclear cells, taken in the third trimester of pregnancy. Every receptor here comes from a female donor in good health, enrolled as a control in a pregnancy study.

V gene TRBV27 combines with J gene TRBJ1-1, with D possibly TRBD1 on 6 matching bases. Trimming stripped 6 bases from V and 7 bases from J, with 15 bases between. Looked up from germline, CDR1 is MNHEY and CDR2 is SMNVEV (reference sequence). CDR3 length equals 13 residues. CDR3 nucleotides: TGTGCCAGCAGGCGGACAGAATATGATGAAGCTTTCTTT. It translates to CASRRTEYDEAFF.

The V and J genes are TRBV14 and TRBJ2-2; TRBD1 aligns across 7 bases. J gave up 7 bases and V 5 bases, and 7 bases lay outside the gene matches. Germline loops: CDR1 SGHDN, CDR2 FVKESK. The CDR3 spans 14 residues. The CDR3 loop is CASSFDRAGGELFF. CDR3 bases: TGTGCCAGCAGCTTTGACAGGGCTGGCGGGGAGCTGTTTTTT.

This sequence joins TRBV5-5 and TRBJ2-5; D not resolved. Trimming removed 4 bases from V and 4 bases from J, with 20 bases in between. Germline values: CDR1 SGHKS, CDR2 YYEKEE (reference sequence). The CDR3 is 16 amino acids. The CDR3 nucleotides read TGTGCCAGCAGCCTTGGGTACTCGCTCAGAGGAGAGACCCAGTACTTC. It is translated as CASSLGYSLRGETQYF.

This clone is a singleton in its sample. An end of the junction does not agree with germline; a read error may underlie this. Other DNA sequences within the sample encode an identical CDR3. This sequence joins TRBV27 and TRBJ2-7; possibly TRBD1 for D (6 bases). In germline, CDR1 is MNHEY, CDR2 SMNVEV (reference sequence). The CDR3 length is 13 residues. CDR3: CASSLPGAYEQYF. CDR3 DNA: TGTGCCAGCAGTTTACCAGGGGCCTATGAGCAGTACTTC.

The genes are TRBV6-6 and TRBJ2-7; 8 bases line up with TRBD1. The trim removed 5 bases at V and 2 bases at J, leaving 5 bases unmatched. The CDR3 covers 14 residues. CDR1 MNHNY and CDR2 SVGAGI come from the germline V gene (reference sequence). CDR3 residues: CASSEGTGTYEQYF. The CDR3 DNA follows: TGTGCCAGCAGTGAGGGGACAGGTACCTACGAGCAGTACTTC.

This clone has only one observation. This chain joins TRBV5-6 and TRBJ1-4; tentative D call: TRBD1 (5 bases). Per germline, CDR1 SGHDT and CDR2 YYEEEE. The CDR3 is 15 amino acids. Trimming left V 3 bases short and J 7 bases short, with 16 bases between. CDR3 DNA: TGTGCCAGCAGCTCAGGGAGGTATGGGGGTGAAAAACTGTTTTTT. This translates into CASSSGRYGGEKLFF.

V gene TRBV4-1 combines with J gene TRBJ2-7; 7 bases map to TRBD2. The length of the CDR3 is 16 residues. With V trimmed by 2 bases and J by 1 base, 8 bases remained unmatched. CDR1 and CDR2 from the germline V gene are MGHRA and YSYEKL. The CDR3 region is CASSQKRASGSYEQYF. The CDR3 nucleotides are TGCGCCAGCAGCCAAAAGCGGGCTAGCGGTTCCTACGAGCAGTACTTC.

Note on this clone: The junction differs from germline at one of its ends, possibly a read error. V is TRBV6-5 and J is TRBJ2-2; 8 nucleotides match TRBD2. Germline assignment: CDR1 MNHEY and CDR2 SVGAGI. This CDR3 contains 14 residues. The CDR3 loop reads CASSPGGQIGELLF. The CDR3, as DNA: TGTGCCAGCAGTCCGGGGGGGCAGATCGGGGAGCTGCTTTTT.

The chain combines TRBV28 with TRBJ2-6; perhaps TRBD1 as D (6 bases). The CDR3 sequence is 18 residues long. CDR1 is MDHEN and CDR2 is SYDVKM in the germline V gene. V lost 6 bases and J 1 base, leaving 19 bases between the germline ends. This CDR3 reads CASRRSGVGFSGANVLTF. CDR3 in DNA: TGTGCCAGCAGGAGATCAGGGGTCGGTTTTTCTGGGGCCAACGTCCTGACTTTC. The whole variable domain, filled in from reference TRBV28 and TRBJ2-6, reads DVKVTQSSRYLVKRTGEKVFLECVQDMDHENMFWYRQDPGLGLRLIYFSYDVKMKEKGDIPEGYSVSREKKERFSLILESASTNQTSMYLCASRRSGVGFSGANVLTFGAGSRLTVL.

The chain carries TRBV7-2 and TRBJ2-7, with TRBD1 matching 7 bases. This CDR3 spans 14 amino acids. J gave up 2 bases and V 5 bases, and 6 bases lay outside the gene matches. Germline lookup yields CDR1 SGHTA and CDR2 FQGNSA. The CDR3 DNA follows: TGTGCCAGCAGCCCCTTCACAGGGGCCTACGAGCAGTACTTC. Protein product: CASSPFTGAYEQYF.

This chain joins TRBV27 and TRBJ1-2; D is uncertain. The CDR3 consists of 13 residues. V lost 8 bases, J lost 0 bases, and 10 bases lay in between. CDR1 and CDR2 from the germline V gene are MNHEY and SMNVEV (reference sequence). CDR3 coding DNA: TGTGCCAGCCGTCGGTTGGCTAACTATGGCTACACCTTC. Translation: CASRRLANYGYTF.

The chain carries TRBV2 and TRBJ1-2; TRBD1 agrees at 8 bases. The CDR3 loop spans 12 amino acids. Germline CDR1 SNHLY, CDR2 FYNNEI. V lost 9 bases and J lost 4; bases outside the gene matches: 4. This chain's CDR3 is CASPDRAYGYTF. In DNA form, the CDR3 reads TGTGCCAGTCCGGACAGGGCCTATGGCTACACCTTC.

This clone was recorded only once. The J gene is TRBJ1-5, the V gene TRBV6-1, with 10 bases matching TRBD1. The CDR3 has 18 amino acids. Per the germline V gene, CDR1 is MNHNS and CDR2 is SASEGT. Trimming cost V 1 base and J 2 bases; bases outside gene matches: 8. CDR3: CASSEVVTGGRGNQPQHF. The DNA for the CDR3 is TGTGCCAGCAGTGAAGTTGTGACAGGGGGCAGGGGCAATCAGCCCCAGCATTTT.

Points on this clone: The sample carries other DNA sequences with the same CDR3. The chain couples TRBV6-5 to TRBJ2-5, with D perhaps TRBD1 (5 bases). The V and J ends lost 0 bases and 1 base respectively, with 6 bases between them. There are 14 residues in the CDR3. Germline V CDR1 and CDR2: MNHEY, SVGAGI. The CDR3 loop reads CASSYSGPQETQYF. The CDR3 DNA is TGTGCCAGCAGTTACTCGGGGCCCCAAGAGACCCAGTACTTC.